The 9 T cell receptor beta chains below were found in one sample sequenced in a study of blood T cell repertoires in COVID-19. TCRdb keeps only in-frame clones here, not all; method: immunoSEQ multiplex PCR. Of 490,000 or so clones listed, over 75% are singletons. The sample comprised PBMCs or T cells enriched from blood (not recorded which). These receptors all come from a woman aged 40 to 50 who had recovered from COVID-19.

The DNA for the CDR3 is TGTGCCAGCAGCTCGTCGGGACAGAGTTATGGCTACACCTTC. The encoded protein is CASSSSGQSYGYTF. V gene TRBV7-2 combines with J gene TRBJ1-2, with 7 bases aligning to TRBD1. Germline V gene sequence: CDR1 SGHTA, CDR2 FQGNSA. With 4 bases clipped from V and 5 bases from J, the junction kept 7 bases outside the gene matches. This CDR3 has 14 amino acids.

Points on this clone: At the DNA level, this CDR3 is encoded by other sequences in the same sample as well. CDR3 DNA: TGTGCCAGCAGCTTAGGAGCGAGCGAGCAGTACTTC. Translating it yields CASSLGASEQYF. The V and J genes are TRBV7-6 and TRBJ2-7; D uncertain. This CDR3 comprises 12 residues. Germline CDR1 reads SGHVS; CDR2 reads FNYEAQ. Trimming removed 1 base at V and 6 bases at J, with 7 bases between.

The chain has TRBV5-1 and TRBJ2-5; 7 bases fit TRBD1. In germline, CDR1 is SGHRS, CDR2 YFSETQ. After removal of 4 bases from V and 5 bases from J, the junction contained 14 bases not matched to a gene. The CDR3 sequence is 16 residues long. CDR3 protein: CASSPAPRQGTETQYF. The CDR3, as DNA: TGCGCCAGCAGCCCAGCCCCTAGACAGGGAACGGAGACCCAGTACTTC.

This chain connects TRBV2 to TRBJ2-1; TRBD2 matches 10 bases. The junction had 7 bases not matched to a gene; V was cut back by 4 bases and J by 7 bases. The germline V gene has CDR1 SNHLY and CDR2 FYNNEI. CDR3 length equals 15 residues. The CDR3 nucleotides read TGTGCCAGCAGTGTAGAAGCGGGAGGGAGTAATGAGCAGTTCTTC. Protein product: CASSVEAGGSNEQFF.

The J gene is TRBJ2-3, the V gene TRBV4-1; possible D gene TRBD2, 6 bases. Germline CDR1 and CDR2: MGHRA and YSYEKL. CDR3 size: 14 residues. The V end lost 4 bases, the J end lost 4 bases, and 12 bases lay between the germline ends. CDR3 coding DNA: TGCGCCAGCAGCCTCGGAGGGTTGGCAGATACGCAGTATTTT. Translating it yields CASSLGGLADTQYF.

J is TRBJ2-5 and V is TRBV6-5; a possible D gene is TRBD1 (6 bases). This CDR3 is built from 14 residues. The V end was cut by 2 bases, the J end by 4 bases, with 11 bases between. Germline CDR1 reads MNHEY; CDR2 reads SVGAGI. In DNA form, the CDR3 reads TGTGCCAGCAGTTACCAACAGGGAAGAGAGACCCAGTACTTC. It translates to CASSYQQGRETQYF.

For this clone: Other nucleotide sequences in the sample specify the same CDR3. The chain has TRBV11-2 and TRBJ2-2; TRBD2 agrees at 9 bases. Germline CDR1 reads SGHAT; CDR2 reads FQNNGV. The ends lost 1 base at V and 5 bases at J; junction bases unmatched: 2. The CDR3 contains 15 residues. In DNA form, the CDR3 reads TGTGCCAGCAGCTTAGTGGCGGGAGGGACCGGGGAGCTGTTTTTT. Translated, it gives CASSLVAGGTGELFF.

The chain recombines TRBV4-3 with TRBJ2-7, with 9 bases fitting TRBD1. CDR3 length: 15 residues. Trimming removed 0 bases from V and 4 bases from J; junction bases left unmatched: 4. Germline V lookup: CDR1 LGHNA, CDR2 YSLEER. CDR3 sequence (DNA): TGCGCCAGCAGCCAAGATTTAGGACAGGGGTACGAGCAGTACTTC. This encodes CASSQDLGQGYEQYF.

This clone was counted a few times. The rearrangement joins TRBV11-3 to TRBJ1-5, with 9 positions matching TRBD1. The V and J ends lost 8 bases and 6 bases, in that order; junction bases with no gene match: 8. This CDR3 has 14 amino acids. From germline, CDR1 is SGHNT and CDR2 YENEEA. The CDR3 region is CASGGGTGIQPQHF. The CDR3 DNA reads as TGTGCCAGCGGGGGGGGGACAGGGATTCAGCCCCAGCATTTT.